This T cell receptor (beta chain) was sequenced for a study of blood T cell repertoires in COVID-19. The table lists this clone with a count of one. CDR1 is GTSNPN, CDR2 SVGIG, per germline (reference sequence). CDR3 size: 15 residues. The V gene end was trimmed by 5 bases and the J gene end by 0 bases; junction bases not matched to a gene: 8. Sequencing was performed with immunoSEQ multiplex PCR; in TCRdb, only in-frame clones are kept and a portion is missing. This sample has more than 45,000 clones, with around nine tenths found just once. Input material: peripheral blood. The TCR was taken from a man aged 70-80 years with acute or convalescent COVID-19. V usage is TRBV30 and J usage is TRBJ2-3; TRBD2 agrees at 7 bases. The CDR3 DNA follows: TGTGCCTGGGTGCGGGGGTCCACTAGCACAGATACGCAGTATTTT. Protein: CAWVRGSTSTDTQYF.